A single sample gave rise to the 9 T cell receptor beta chains below, sequenced in a study of beta chain features in type 1 diabetes. For these receptors, no antigen is known. Expressed TCRB transcripts were sequenced because the isolated RNA had all been reverse transcribed beforehand. Assay used: immunoSEQ multiplex PCR; TCRdb lists only in-frame clones, some missing. The table includes 250,000 or so clones, around 21% detected once. Whole-study findings and limits: Type 1 diabetes patients showed a moderate but significant shortening of TCRB CDR3s in all four CD4+ subsets.

What was sequenced was naive CD4+ T cells from blood. The source of these receptors is a woman aged 40 to 55 with type 1 diabetes.

The V call is TRBV30, the J call TRBJ2-7; D is ambiguous. The V and J ends lost 3 bases and 8 bases respectively, with 20 bases between them. The CDR3 totals 14 residues. Germline V gives CDR1 GTSNPN, CDR2 SVGIG (reference sequence). The CDR3 bases are TGTGCCTGGAGGGTATTGGGTTCCGAGGTCAAGCAGTACTTC. This translates into CAWRVLGSEVKQYF.

This chain links TRBV5-1 with TRBJ2-1; weak D call: TRBD2 (6 bases). There are 14 residues in the CDR3. Germline V gene data show CDR1 as SGHRS and CDR2 as YFSETQ. V gave up 2 bases and J gave up 5 bases, with 11 bases separating them. CDR3 sequence: CASSLTGTDNEQFF. CDR3 nucleotide sequence: TGCGCCAGCAGCTTAACCGGGACTGACAATGAGCAGTTCTTC.

The sample holds a few counts of this clone. This chain links TRBV7-3 with TRBJ2-5, with TRBD1 identical over 7 bases. The better agreement between TRBJ2-7 and the DNA end casts doubt on the J call. Germline-derived CDR1 and CDR2 are SGHTA and FQGTGA. This CDR3 spans 13 amino acids. As DNA, the CDR3 is TGTGCCAGCAGGTGGACAGGTAGAGGCGAGCAGTACTTC. This sequence encodes CASRWTGRGEQYF.

The chain employs TRBV25-1 and TRBJ2-2; TRBD1 matches 8 bases. V trimming: 6 bases; J trimming: 4 bases; junction bases outside the gene matches: 7. The CDR3 length is 15 residues. The germline CDR1 and CDR2 sequences are MGHDK and SYGVNS. The CDR3 DNA reads TGTGCCAGCAGCCCGGACAGGGCGGGCACCGGGGAGCTGTTTTTT. As protein: CASSPDRAGTGELFF.

In this sample, this clone turned up a few times. The genes are TRBV5-1 and TRBJ1-4; D ambiguous. Trimming removed 0 bases from V and 10 bases from J, with 19 bases in between. The CDR3 is 16 amino acids. Germline V gene data show CDR1 as SGHRS and CDR2 as YFSETQ. The CDR3 spells CASSLASSANMGKLFF. In DNA form, the CDR3 reads TGCGCCAGCAGCTTGGCCTCCAGCGCGAATATGGGAAAACTGTTTTTT.

This rearrangement joins TRBV19 to TRBJ2-5; 8 nucleotides agree with TRBD2. The length of the CDR3 is 14 residues. The V and J ends lost 6 bases and 2 bases, in that order; junction bases with no gene match: 5. The germline CDR1 and CDR2 sequences are LNHDA and SQIVND (reference sequence). In nucleotides, the CDR3 is TGTGCCAGTAGGGCGGGGGGACCTCAAGAGACCCAGTACTTC. This codes for CASRAGGPQETQYF. Looking up the rest from reference TRBV19 and TRBJ2-5 gives the full variable domain: DGGITQSPKYLFRKEGQNVTLSCEQNLNHDAMYWYRQDPGQGLRLIYYSQIVNDFQKGDIAEGYSVSREKKESFPLTVTSAQKNPTAFYLCASRAGGPQETQYFGPGTRLLVL.

The chain links TRBV28 to TRBJ1-1; weak D call: TRBD1 (5 bases). V was pared by 9 bases and J by 0 bases, with 11 bases between. Germline V gene lookup returns CDR1 MDHEN and CDR2 SYDVKM. The CDR3 covers 13 residues. CDR3 in DNA: TGTGCCAGTACAGGAAGCATGAACACTGAAGCTTTCTTT. It codes for CASTGSMNTEAFF.

This clone has more than one count but fewer than ten. The rearrangement uses TRBV7-3 and TRBJ2-7; TRBD2 aligns across 7 bases. The J segment lost 3 bases and the V segment lost 3 bases, leaving 8 bases of the junction unmatched. The CDR3 is 15 residues long. Germline values: CDR1 SGHTA, CDR2 FQGTGA. CDR3 sequence: CASSLGSGDLYEQYF. CDR3 nucleotide sequence: TGTGCCAGCAGCTTGGGGAGCGGGGACCTCTACGAGCAGTACTTC.

The chain carries TRBV5-5 and TRBJ2-7; 9 bases align to TRBD1. The length of the CDR3 is 16 residues. The V segment lost 3 bases and the J segment 3 bases; nucleotides outside the gene matches: 10. Looked up from germline, CDR1 is SGHKS and CDR2 is YYEKEE (reference sequence). As DNA, the CDR3 is TGTGCCAGCAGCTCACATGGACAGGGGAGGGTCTACGAGCAGTACTTC. Translating gives CASSSHGQGRVYEQYF.